The 26 T cell receptor beta chains reported below all come from one sample, sequenced in a study of blood T cell repertoires in COVID-19. Clones were read by immunoSEQ multiplex PCR, and TCRdb kept only the in-frame ones, dropping some. Among a few hundred thousand clones, about 87% were seen once, and the ten largest hold about 1.2%. Sample: PBMCs or T cells enriched from blood (not recorded which). These TCRs come from a man younger than 40 who had recovered from COVID-19.

The chain employs TRBV7-2 and TRBJ2-1; TRBD2 matches at 10 bases. The V gene end was trimmed by 6 bases and the J gene end by 4 bases; junction bases not matched to a gene: 9. Germline assignment: CDR1 SGHTA and CDR2 FQGNSA. The CDR3 is 16 amino acids. The CDR3 DNA reads TGTGCCAGCAGTCAAAATAGCGGGAGGATGTACAATGAGCAGTTCTTC. This encodes CASSQNSGRMYNEQFF.

V is TRBV12-3 or TRBV12-4 and J is TRBJ1-6; no firm D call. This CDR3 has 13 amino acids. Trimming pared 3 bases from V and 8 bases from J, leaving 8 bases between. CDR3 in amino acids: CASSFSADSPLHF. The CDR3 DNA reads as TGTGCCAGCAGTTTTTCCGCGGATTCACCCCTCCACTTT.

V gene TRBV15 combines with J gene TRBJ2-7, with a possible D match to TRBD2 (5 bases). Trimming took 0 bases from V and 3 from J, leaving 12 bases between them. Per the germline V gene, CDR1 is LNHNV and CDR2 is YYDKDF (reference sequence). The CDR3 extends over 15 amino acids. The DNA for the CDR3 is TGTGCCACCAGCAGAGATCGAGGGTTTCGCTACGAGCAGTACTTC. Its translation: CATSRDRGFRYEQYF.

The chain has TRBV28 and TRBJ1-2; 10 bases fit TRBD1. This CDR3 contains 16 residues. J was trimmed by 4 bases and V by 1 base; bases with no gene match: 6. Germline CDR1 MDHEN, CDR2 SYDVKM. CDR3 in DNA: TGTGCCAGCAGTTTATTCCGTGGACAGGGGGGCTATGGCTACACCTTC. Its protein is CASSLFRGQGGYGYTF.

V and J are TRBV7-9 and TRBJ2-1, with a weak D call TRBD2 (6 bases). The V end was cut by 2 bases, the J end by 7 bases, with 15 bases between. CDR3 length equals 15 residues. The V gene's germline CDR1 is SEHNR and CDR2 FQNEAQ (reference sequence). CDR3 bases: TGTGCCAGCAGCTTAAGTCTAGCGATAGTGAATGAGCAGTTCTTC. Protein: CASSLSLAIVNEQFF.

The rearrangement uses TRBV27 and TRBJ1-2; tentative D call: TRBD1 (5 bases). Germline V gives CDR1 MNHEY, CDR2 SMNVEV (reference sequence). V was trimmed by 2 bases and J by 1 base, leaving 8 bases between them. This CDR3 comprises 14 residues. CDR3 DNA sequence: TGTGCCAGCAGTTTAGACAGAAATAACTATGGCTACACCTTC. This translates into CASSLDRNNYGYTF.

The rearrangement joins TRBV19 to TRBJ1-2, with TRBD1 matching over 10 bases. Losses at the gene ends were 3 bases for V and 4 bases for J; bases not matched to a gene: 2. The germline gives CDR1 LNHDA, CDR2 SQIVND (reference sequence). This CDR3 spans 14 amino acids. This chain's CDR3 is CASSMGTGAYGYTF. CDR3 coding DNA: TGTGCCAGTAGTATGGGGACAGGGGCCTATGGCTACACCTTC.

This chain links TRBV6-2 or TRBV6-3 with TRBJ2-1; TRBD1 matches at 10 bases. V shed 2 bases, J shed 8 bases, and the junction held 9 bases outside the gene matches. The CDR3 covers 16 residues. CDR1 and CDR2 (germline): MNHEY, SVGEGT. The CDR3 DNA follows: TGTGCCAGCAGTTACACCCGGGACAGGGGTAGTTATGAGCAGTTCTTC. It codes for CASSYTRDRGSYEQFF.

The chain couples TRBV9 to TRBJ2-2; D is uncertain. Trimming pared 0 bases from V and 1 base from J, leaving 7 bases between. From germline, CDR1 is SGDLS and CDR2 YYNGEE. The CDR3 runs 15 residues. In DNA form, the CDR3 reads TGTGCCAGCAGCGTAGGAGGAGTGAACACCGGGGAGCTGTTTTTT. Translating gives CASSVGGVNTGELFF.

This clone was seen a single time. The rearrangement joins TRBV5-4 to TRBJ2-7, with 10 bases lining up with TRBD1. Germline assignment: CDR1 SGHNT and CDR2 YYREEE (reference sequence). This CDR3 is built from 16 residues. Trimming at V came to 4 bases and at J to 3 bases, leaving 10 bases not matched to a gene. CDR3 nucleotides: TGTGCCAGCAGCCACCGGGACAGGGGAATTCACTACGAGCAGTACTTC. Translation: CASSHRDRGIHYEQYF.

The rearrangement uses TRBV5-4 and TRBJ2-5, with 13 nucleotides matching TRBD2. The length of the CDR3 is 16 residues. The ends lost 4 bases at V and 5 bases at J; junction bases unmatched: 8. Looked up from germline, CDR1 is SGHNT and CDR2 is YYREEE (reference sequence). CDR3: CASSTPGTSGEETQYF. CDR3 in DNA: TGTGCCAGCAGCACTCCCGGGACTAGCGGGGAGGAGACCCAGTACTTC.

The chain couples TRBV5-4 to TRBJ1-6; TRBD1 agrees at 9 bases. Per the germline V gene, CDR1 is SGHNT and CDR2 is YYREEE (reference sequence). The CDR3 sequence is 16 residues long. Trimming took 5 bases from V and 4 from J; bases not matched to a gene: 7. CDR3 nucleotide sequence: TGTGCCAGCAGTGCTCCAGGGACAGGGTATAATTCACCCCTCCACTTT. Encoded protein: CASSAPGTGYNSPLHF.

The chain uses TRBV11-2 and TRBJ2-7, with D possibly being TRBD2 (6 bases). The CDR3 has 15 residues. In germline, CDR1 is SGHAT, CDR2 FQNNGV. V lost 3 bases to trimming and J lost 4 bases, with 16 bases between them. In DNA, the CDR3 is TGTGCCAGCAGCTTTTCAACGGGGGTTTCGTACGAGCAGTACTTC. Its translation: CASSFSTGVSYEQYF.

The J gene is TRBJ1-5, the V gene TRBV5-3, with 8 bases aligning to TRBD1. TRBV5-3 is treated as an ORF (open reading frame) with a function not yet certain. The CDR3 runs 18 residues. Losses at the gene ends were 0 bases for V and 0 bases for J; bases not matched to a gene: 8. The CDR3 coding sequence is TGTGCCAGAAGCTTGGCCGGGGGACAGGATGATAGCAATCAGCCCCAGCATTTT. Translating it yields CARSLAGGQDDSNQPQHF.

The gene calls are TRBV28 and TRBJ2-2; maybe TRBD1 (5 bases). From germline, CDR1 is MDHEN and CDR2 SYDVKM. The CDR3 length is 15 residues. Deletions cut 2 bases from V and 5 bases from J, with 12 bases between. The CDR3 is CASSLGQGWTGELFF. The CDR3 nucleotides read TGTGCCAGCAGTTTAGGGCAGGGCTGGACCGGGGAGCTGTTTTTT. Using reference TRBV28 and TRBJ2-2 for the parts outside the CDR3, the full variable domain is DVKVTQSSRYLVKRTGEKVFLECVQDMDHENMFWYRQDPGLGLRLIYFSYDVKMKEKGDIPEGYSVSREKKERFSLILESASTNQTSMYLCASSLGQGWTGELFFGEGSRLTVL.

This clone was picked up a small number of times. The chain joins TRBV3-1 (or the pseudogene TRBV3-2) to TRBJ2-1, with D maybe TRBD1 (6 bases). The CDR3 is 16 amino acids. The V end lost 4 bases, the J end lost 6 bases, and 19 bases lay between the germline ends. Germline CDR1 reads LGHDT; CDR2 reads YNNKEL (reference sequence). CDR3 amino acids: CASSRRQARFSNEQFF. DNA for the CDR3: TGTGCCAGCAGCCGACGACAGGCCCGTTTTTCCAATGAGCAGTTCTTC.

V and J are TRBV7-2 and TRBJ2-5; possible D gene TRBD1, 6 bases. CDR3 length: 15 residues. V gave up 3 bases and J gave up 0 bases, with 11 bases separating them. Germline V lookup: CDR1 SGHTA, CDR2 FQGNSA. CDR3 in amino acids: CASSFFWDNQETQYF. CDR3 bases: TGTGCCAGCAGCTTTTTTTGGGACAACCAAGAGACCCAGTACTTC.

The chain carries TRBV19 and TRBJ2-2, with unresolved D. V shed 5 bases and J shed 1 base, with 8 bases lying between them. The CDR3 has 14 residues. Germline V gives CDR1 LNHDA, CDR2 SQIVND (reference sequence). CDR3 in amino acids: CASSVQQNTGELFF. CDR3 DNA sequence: TGTGCCAGTAGTGTACAGCAGAACACCGGGGAGCTGTTTTTT.

This chain joins TRBV30 and TRBJ1-2; weak D call: TRBD1 (6 bases). The germline V and J ends were trimmed by 1 base and 4 bases, with 13 bases remaining between them. From germline, CDR1 is GTSNPN and CDR2 SVGIG (reference sequence). The length of the CDR3 is 14 residues. The CDR3 is CAWSETGLAYGYTF. DNA of the CDR3: TGTGCCTGGAGTGAGACAGGTCTAGCCTATGGCTACACCTTC.

V is TRBV28 and J is TRBJ2-4, with D perhaps TRBD2 (5 bases). The CDR3 spans 14 residues. Germline V gene data show CDR1 as MDHEN and CDR2 as SYDVKM. With 6 bases removed from V and 11 bases from J, the gap between germline ends came to 20 bases. CDR3 loop: CASSVSQERRLQYF. DNA for the CDR3: TGTGCCAGCAGCGTTTCCCAAGAAAGGAGGCTTCAGTACTTC. Together with reference TRBV28 and TRBJ2-4, the CDR3 gives the full variable domain: DVKVTQSSRYLVKRTGEKVFLECVQDMDHENMFWYRQDPGLGLRLIYFSYDVKMKEKGDIPEGYSVSREKKERFSLILESASTNQTSMYLCASSVSQERRLQYFGAGTRLSVL.

J is TRBJ1-6 and V is TRBV6-1; TRBD1 aligns across 7 bases. Germline CDR1 reads MNHNS; CDR2 reads SASEGT. V gave up 2 bases and J gave up 7 bases; unmatched junction bases: 5. This CDR3 has 15 residues. CDR3 residues: CASSETPGQNSPLHF. The CDR3 region has the DNA TGTGCCAGCAGTGAAACCCCGGGACAGAATTCACCCCTCCACTTT.

Concerning this clone: A junction end diverges from the germline sequence, so it may reflect a read error. This rearrangement joins TRBV3-1 (or the pseudogene TRBV3-2) to TRBJ2-7; 11 bases are shared with TRBD2. Germline values: CDR1 LGHDT, CDR2 YNNKEL (reference sequence). CDR3 length: 14 residues. As DNA, the CDR3 is TGTGCCAGCAGCCAAGCAGGAGTCGGGGGACTAGCGGCTTTT. Translating gives CASSQAGVGGLAAF.

About this clone itself: Other nucleotide sequences in the sample specify the same CDR3. The chain carries TRBV6-5 and TRBJ1-3, with 7 bases that match TRBD1. The CDR3 has 14 amino acids. Germline V CDR1 and CDR2: MNHEY, SVGAGI. The V segment lost 6 bases and the J segment 0 bases; nucleotides outside the gene matches: 2. As DNA, the CDR3 is TGTGCCAGCAGCCGGACAGGCTCTGGAAACACCATATATTTT. The encoded protein is CASSRTGSGNTIYF.

This clone was detected a few times. This rearrangement joins TRBV7-9 to TRBJ2-3; 10 bases are a match to TRBD2. The germline V gene encodes CDR1 SEHNR and CDR2 FQNEAQ (reference sequence). The CDR3 length is 16 residues. V was pared by 4 bases and J by 6 bases, with 10 bases of the junction left unmatched. The CDR3 loop is CASSSFPSGGYDTQYF. The DNA of the CDR3 is TGTGCCAGCAGCTCGTTTCCTAGCGGGGGTTATGATACGCAGTATTTT.

The CDR3 reads CSVAQGAQQFF. DNA of the CDR3: TGCAGCGTCGCCCAGGGGGCTCAGCAGTTCTTC. The chain carries TRBV29-1 and TRBJ2-1; 8 bases align to TRBD1. J lost 11 bases, V lost 6 bases, and 6 bases had no gene match. CDR3 length: 11 residues. Looked up from germline, CDR1 is SQVTM and CDR2 is ANQGSEA.

The table lists this clone with a count of one. The chain uses TRBV19 and TRBJ2-5; D unclear. The CDR3 is made up of 15 amino acids. Trimming shortened V by 1 base and J by 1 base, and 10 bases separated the two germline ends. Germline-derived CDR1 and CDR2 are LNHDA and SQIVND (reference sequence). In DNA, the CDR3 is TGTGCCAGTAGTATAGGGCGAAGCGTCCAAGAGACCCAGTACTTC. The encoded protein is CASSIGRSVQETQYF.